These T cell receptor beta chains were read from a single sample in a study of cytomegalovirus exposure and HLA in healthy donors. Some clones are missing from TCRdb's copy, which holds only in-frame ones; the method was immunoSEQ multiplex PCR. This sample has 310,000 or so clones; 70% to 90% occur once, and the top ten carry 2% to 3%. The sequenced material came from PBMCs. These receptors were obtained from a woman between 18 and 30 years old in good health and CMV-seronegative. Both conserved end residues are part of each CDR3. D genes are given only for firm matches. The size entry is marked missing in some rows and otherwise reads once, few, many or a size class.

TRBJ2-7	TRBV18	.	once	TGTGCCAGCTCACCACCCCCCAGGGGCCTAACCTACGAGCAGTACTTC	CASSPPPRGLTYEQYF
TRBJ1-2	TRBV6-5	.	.	TGTGCCAGCAGTTACGGAGCAGTTGGCTATGGCTACACCTTC	CASSYGAVGYGYTF
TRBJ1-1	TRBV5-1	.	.	TGCGCCAGCAGCTTGGCCGCGCAGGGGAACACTGAAGCTTTCTTT	CASSLAAQGNTEAFF
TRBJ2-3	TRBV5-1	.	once	TGCGCCAGCAGCTTGGAAGGGGTCCGAGATACGCAGTATTTT	CASSLEGVRDTQYF
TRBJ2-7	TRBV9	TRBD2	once	TGTGCCAGCAGCGTCGGACTAGCTTACTACGAGCAGTACTTC	CASSVGLAYYEQYF
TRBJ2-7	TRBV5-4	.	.	TGTGCCAGCAGCTCCCCCGACCGAAGAGGGTCCGAGCAGTACTTC	CASSSPDRRGSEQYF
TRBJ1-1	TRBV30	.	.	TGTGCCTGGGCAAGGACAGACGCTTTCTTT	CAWARTDAFF
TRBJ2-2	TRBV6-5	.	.	TGTGCCAGCATCGGGGAGAACACCGGGGAGCTGTTTTTT	CASIGENTGELFF
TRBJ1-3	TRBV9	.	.	TGTGCCAGCAGCCCCCCAGTCTCTGGAAACACCATATATTTT	CASSPPVSGNTIYF
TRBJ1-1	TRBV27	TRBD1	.	TGTGCCAGCAGCTACACTAGGGGGCTATGGAGGGAAGCTTTCTTT	CASSYTRGLWREAFF